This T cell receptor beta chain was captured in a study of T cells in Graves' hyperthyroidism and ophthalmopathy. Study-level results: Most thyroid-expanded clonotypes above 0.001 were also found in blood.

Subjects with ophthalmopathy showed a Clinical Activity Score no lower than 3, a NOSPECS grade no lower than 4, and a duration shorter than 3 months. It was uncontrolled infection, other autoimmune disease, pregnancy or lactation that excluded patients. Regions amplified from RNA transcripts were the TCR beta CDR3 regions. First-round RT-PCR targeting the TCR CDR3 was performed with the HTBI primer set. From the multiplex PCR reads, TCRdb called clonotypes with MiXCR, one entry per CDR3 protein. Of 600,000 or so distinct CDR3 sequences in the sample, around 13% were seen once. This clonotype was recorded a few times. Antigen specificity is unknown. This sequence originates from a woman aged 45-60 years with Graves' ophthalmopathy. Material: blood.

For the CDR3, the DNA is TGTGCCAGCAGCCAGCGGATTTCCCTCACCGGGGAGCTGTTTTTT. It specifies CASSQRISLTGELFF. The J gene is TRBJ2-2, the V gene TRBV14; D call uncertain. Germline V lookup: CDR1 SGHDN, CDR2 FVKESK. The CDR3 totals 15 residues. V was cut by 3 bases and J by 4 bases, with 12 bases left in between.